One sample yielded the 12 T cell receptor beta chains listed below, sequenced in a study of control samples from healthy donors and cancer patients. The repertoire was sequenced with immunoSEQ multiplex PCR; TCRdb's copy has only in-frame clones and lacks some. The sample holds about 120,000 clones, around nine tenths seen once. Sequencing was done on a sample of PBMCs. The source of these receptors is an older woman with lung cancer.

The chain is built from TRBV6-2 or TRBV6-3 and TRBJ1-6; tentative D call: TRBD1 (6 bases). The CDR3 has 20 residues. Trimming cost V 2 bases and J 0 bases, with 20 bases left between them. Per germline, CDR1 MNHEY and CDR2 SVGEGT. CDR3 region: CASSYTRTDFSSSYNSPLHF. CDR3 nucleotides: TGTGCCAGCAGTTACACCCGGACAGACTTCTCTAGCTCCTATAATTCACCCCTCCACTTT.

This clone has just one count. Here the CDR3 reads CASSLGQAEAFF. In DNA, the CDR3 is TGCGCCAGCAGCTTGGGCCAGGCCGAAGCTTTCTTT. This chain links TRBV5-1 with TRBJ1-1; D is uncertain. The CDR3 sequence is 12 residues long. Germline V gene data show CDR1 as SGHRS and CDR2 as YFSETQ. V dropped 0 bases and J dropped 8 bases, with 8 bases sitting between them.

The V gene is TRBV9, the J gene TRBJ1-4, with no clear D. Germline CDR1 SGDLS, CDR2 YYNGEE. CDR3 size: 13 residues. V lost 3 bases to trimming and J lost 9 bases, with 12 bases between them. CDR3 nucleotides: TGTGCCAGCAGCGCGGACGGCCAGAAAAAACTGTTTTTT. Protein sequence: CASSADGQKKLFF.

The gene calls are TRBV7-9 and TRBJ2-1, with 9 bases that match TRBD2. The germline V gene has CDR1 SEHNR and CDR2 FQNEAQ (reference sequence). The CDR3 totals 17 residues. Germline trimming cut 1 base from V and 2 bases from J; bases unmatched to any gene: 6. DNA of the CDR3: TGTGCCAGCAGCTTAGTTTTGACTAGCGGAACCTACAATGAGCAGTTCTTC. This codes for CASSLVLTSGTYNEQFF.

CDR3 sequence (DNA): TGTGCCAGCAGTGAACAGGGGTCAAGCAATCAGCCCCAGCATTTT. It specifies CASSEQGSSNQPQHF. This sequence joins TRBV2 and TRBJ1-5; D is perhaps TRBD1 (6 bases). The V end lost 2 bases, the J end lost 1 base, and 9 bases lay between the germline ends. CDR1 is SNHLY and CDR2 is FYNNEI in the germline V gene. This CDR3 region has 15 residues. Full variable domain (rest looked up from reference TRBV2 and TRBJ1-5): EPEVTQTPSHQVTQMGQEVILRCVPISNHLYFYWYRQILGQKVEFLVSFYNNEISEKSEIFDDQFSVERPDGSNFTLKIRSTKLEDSAMYFCASSEQGSSNQPQHFGDGTRLSIL.

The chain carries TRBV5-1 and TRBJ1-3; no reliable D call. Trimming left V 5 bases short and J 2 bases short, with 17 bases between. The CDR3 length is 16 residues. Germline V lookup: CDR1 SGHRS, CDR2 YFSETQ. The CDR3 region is CASRNDALWTGNTIYF. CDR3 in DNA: TGCGCCAGCAGAAACGACGCGTTATGGACTGGAAACACCATATATTTT. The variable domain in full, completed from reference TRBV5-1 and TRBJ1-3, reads KAGVTQTPRYLIKTRGQQVTLSCSPISGHRSVSWYQQTPGQGLQFLFEYFSETQRNKGNFPGRFSGRQFSNSRSEMNVSTLELGDSALYLCASRNDALWTGNTIYFGEGSWLTVV.

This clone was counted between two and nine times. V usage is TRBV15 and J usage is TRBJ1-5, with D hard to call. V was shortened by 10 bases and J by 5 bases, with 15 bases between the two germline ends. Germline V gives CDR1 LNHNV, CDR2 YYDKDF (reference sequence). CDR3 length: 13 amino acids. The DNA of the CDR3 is TGTGCCATCCCACAGAAGTTCGATCAGCCCCAGCATTTT. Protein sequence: CAIPQKFDQPQHF.

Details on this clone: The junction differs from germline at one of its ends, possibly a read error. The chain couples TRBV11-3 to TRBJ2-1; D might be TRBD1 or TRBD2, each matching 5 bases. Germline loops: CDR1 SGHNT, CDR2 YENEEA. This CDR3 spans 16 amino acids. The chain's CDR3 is CASSVEGKVGTNEQFF. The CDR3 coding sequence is TGTGCCAGCAGCGTAGAGGGGAAGGTCGGGACCAATGAGCAGTTCTTC.

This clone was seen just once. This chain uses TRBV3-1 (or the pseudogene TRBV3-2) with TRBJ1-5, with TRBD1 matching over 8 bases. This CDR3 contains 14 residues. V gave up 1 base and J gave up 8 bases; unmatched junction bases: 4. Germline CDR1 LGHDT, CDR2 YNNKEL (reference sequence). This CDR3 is CASSQGTGSEPQHF. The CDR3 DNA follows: TGTGCCAGCAGCCAAGGGACAGGGTCGGAGCCCCAGCATTTT.

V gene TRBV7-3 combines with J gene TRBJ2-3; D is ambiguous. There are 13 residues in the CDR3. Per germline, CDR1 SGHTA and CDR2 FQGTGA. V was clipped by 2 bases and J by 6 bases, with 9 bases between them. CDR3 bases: TGTGCCAGCAGCTTAGGGGAAGGGGATACGCAGTATTTT. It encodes CASSLGEGDTQYF.

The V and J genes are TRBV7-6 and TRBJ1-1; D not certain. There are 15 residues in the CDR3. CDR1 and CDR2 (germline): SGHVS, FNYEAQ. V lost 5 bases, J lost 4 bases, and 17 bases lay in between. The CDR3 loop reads CASSPREAGITEAFF. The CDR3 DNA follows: TGTGCCAGCAGCCCGAGGGAAGCGGGTATCACTGAAGCTTTCTTT.

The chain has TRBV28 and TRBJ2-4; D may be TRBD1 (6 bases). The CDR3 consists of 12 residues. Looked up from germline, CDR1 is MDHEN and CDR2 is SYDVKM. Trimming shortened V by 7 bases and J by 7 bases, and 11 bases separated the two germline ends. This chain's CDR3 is CASTSTGNIQYF. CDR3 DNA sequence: TGTGCCAGCACTTCTACAGGGAACATTCAGTACTTC.